These 8 T cell receptor beta chains came from one sample sequenced in a study of blood T cell repertoires in COVID-19. Measured with immunoSEQ multiplex PCR; TCRdb has only the in-frame clones, and not every one. The table includes approximately 350,000 clones, around nine tenths detected once. Sample: peripheral blood. These receptors originate from a woman aged 70-85 years with COVID-19, enrolled during active disease.

The rearrangement joins TRBV18 to TRBJ1-5, with D possibly TRBD1 on 6 matching bases. The CDR3 has 15 residues. V was shortened by 4 bases and J by 5 bases, with 15 bases between the two germline ends. Germline V gene sequence: CDR1 KGHSH, CDR2 LQKENI. The CDR3 coding sequence is TGTGCCAGCTCACTTACAGGGTGGGAATATCAGCCCCAGCATTTT. Amino acid sequence: CASSLTGWEYQPQHF.

The V gene is TRBV27, the J gene TRBJ2-7; D perhaps matches TRBD2 (6 bases). CDR1 and CDR2 (germline): MNHEY, SMNVEV (reference sequence). Trimming stripped 3 bases from V and 2 bases from J, with 14 bases between. The CDR3 consists of 15 residues. The DNA for the CDR3 is TGTGCCAGCAGTTTGGTCAGTAGCGGAACCTACGAGCAGTACTTC. Translating it yields CASSLVSSGTYEQYF.

The chain links TRBV6-6 to TRBJ2-3; 9 nucleotides match TRBD2. V was pared by 8 bases and J by 6 bases, with 6 bases of the junction left unmatched. CDR1 and CDR2 from the germline V gene are MNHNY and SVGAGI (reference sequence). The CDR3 sequence is 13 residues long. The CDR3 sequence is CASRLAAGDTQYF. For the CDR3, the DNA is TGTGCCAGCCGACTAGCGGCAGGGGATACGCAGTATTTT.

The chain employs TRBV7-9 and TRBJ1-4; a possible D gene is TRBD1 (6 bases). Germline V gene data show CDR1 as SEHNR and CDR2 as FQNEAQ (reference sequence). Trimming took off 9 bases at V and 4 bases at J, with 12 bases between the two ends. The CDR3 length is 13 residues. DNA of the CDR3: TGTGCCAGTGGAACAGGGTATAATGAAAAACTGTTTTTT. This sequence encodes CASGTGYNEKLFF. Filled out from reference TRBV7-9 and TRBJ1-4, the complete variable domain reads DTGVSQNPRHKITKRGQNVTFRCDPISEHNRLYWYRQTLGQGPEFLTYFQNEAQLEKSRLLSDRFSAERPKGSFSTLEIQRTEQGDSAMYLCASGTGYNEKLFFGSGTQLSVL.

The chain combines TRBV19 with TRBJ2-4; 11 nucleotides align to TRBD2. Germline lookup yields CDR1 LNHDA and CDR2 SQIVND (reference sequence). Trimming at V came to 6 bases and at J to 4 bases, leaving 8 bases not matched to a gene. The CDR3 consists of 16 residues. The CDR3 region is CASRTPLAGDKNIQYF. The CDR3 bases are TGTGCCAGTAGGACCCCACTAGCGGGGGATAAAAACATTCAGTACTTC.

V gene TRBV24-1 combines with J gene TRBJ1-2; 9 nucleotides match TRBD1. Germline assignment: CDR1 KGHDR and CDR2 SFDVKD. The J segment lost 3 bases and the V segment lost 2 bases, leaving 0 bases of the junction unmatched. The CDR3 loop spans 14 amino acids. CDR3 residues: CATSDWTGDYGYTF. The CDR3 DNA is TGTGCCACCAGTGATTGGACAGGGGACTATGGCTACACCTTC.

This clone was detected a few times. The chain recombines TRBV5-4 with TRBJ2-7; D uncertain. Trimming removed 0 bases at V and 2 bases at J, with 9 bases between. CDR3 length: 14 residues. Germline values: CDR1 SGHNT, CDR2 YYREEE (reference sequence). This CDR3 reads CASSLAPGPYEQYF. The CDR3 nucleotides read TGTGCCAGCAGCTTGGCCCCAGGCCCCTACGAGCAGTACTTC.

The genes are TRBV2 and TRBJ1-5; maybe TRBD1 (6 bases). CDR1 is SNHLY and CDR2 is FYNNEI in the germline V gene. Trimming shortened V by 1 base and J by 6 bases, and 10 bases separated the two germline ends. The CDR3 runs 14 residues. DNA for the CDR3: TGTGCCAGCAGTGAAGTGGGGGCAAGTCAGCCCCAGCATTTT. Translated: CASSEVGASQPQHF.